This entry is about one TCR beta chain. Its antigen is as yet unknown. TCRdb keeps only in-frame clones here, not all; method: immunoSEQ multiplex PCR. The table lists about 77,000 clones, around 85% of them singletons. These data are taken from a study of OX40 agonist ivuxolimab in advanced cancers. Whole-study results and caveats: Low normalized T-cell clonal expansion was also seen in some nonresponders.

At baseline, cycle 4 day 1, and cycle 7 day 1, blood was sampled. The germline V gene has CDR1 SGHRS and CDR2 YFSETQ. There are 17 residues in the CDR3. After removal of 1 base from V and 6 bases from J, the junction contained 9 bases not matched to a gene. The sample was CD4+ or CD8+ T cells sorted from blood, taken in a trial of the OX40 agonist ivuxolimab. This TCR came from an adult with an advanced solid tumor such as melanoma, head and neck, liver or kidney cancer. The chain uses TRBV5-1 and TRBJ2-7; 14 bases are a match to TRBD2. CDR3 in amino acids: CASSLSGTSGRASEQYF. The CDR3 DNA reads TGCGCCAGCAGCTTGTCGGGGACTAGCGGGAGAGCGAGCGAGCAGTACTTC.